One sample yielded the 24 T cell receptor beta chains listed below, sequenced in a study of T cell repertoires in ileal Crohn's disease. TCRdb keeps only in-frame clones here, not all; method: immunoSEQ multiplex PCR. The table lists approximately 13,000 clones, about 70% of them singletons. The sample taken for sequencing was ileal tissue. The source of these receptors is an adult with Crohn's disease.

This chain uses TRBV18 with TRBJ1-4; 7 bases match TRBD1. The trim removed 2 bases at V and 4 bases at J, leaving 4 bases unmatched. Per the germline V gene, CDR1 is KGHSH and CDR2 is LQKENI. The CDR3 length is 15 residues. In DNA, the CDR3 is TGTGCCAGCTCACCAGCAGGGGGTTTTAATGAAAAACTGTTTTTT. This translates into CASSPAGGFNEKLFF.

This chain uses TRBV5-1 with TRBJ2-7, with D perhaps matching TRBD1 (6 bases). Germline CDR1 reads SGHRS; CDR2 reads YFSETQ. V was clipped by 4 bases and J by 3 bases, with 20 bases between them. This CDR3 is 16 amino acids long. The CDR3, as DNA: TGCGCCAGCAGCGACGCGTCCAGGGCAGGGGACTACGAGCAGTACTTC. Its translation: CASSDASRAGDYEQYF.

J is TRBJ1-1 and V is TRBV2; D not resolved. Trimming removed 4 bases at V and 4 bases at J, with 7 bases between. The germline V gene encodes CDR1 SNHLY and CDR2 FYNNEI. The CDR3 has 12 amino acids. CDR3 loop: CASSAWSTEAFF. The CDR3 coding sequence is TGTGCCAGCAGTGCTTGGTCCACTGAAGCTTTCTTT.

J is TRBJ1-4 and V is TRBV5-5, with TRBD1 matching over 9 bases. From germline, CDR1 is SGHKS and CDR2 YYEKEE (reference sequence). Trimming took 4 bases from V and 4 from J; bases not matched to a gene: 8. CDR3 size: 16 residues. CDR3 DNA sequence: TGTGCCAGCAGCGCCTTGACAGGGGGTTATAATGAAAAACTGTTTTTT. Protein sequence: CASSALTGGYNEKLFF.

This chain joins TRBV11-2 and TRBJ1-1; D not certain. Per germline, CDR1 SGHAT and CDR2 FQNNGV. Trimming removed 5 bases from V and 6 bases from J, with 10 bases in between. The CDR3 is 12 amino acids. CDR3: CASSPTIPEAFF. CDR3 sequence (DNA): TGTGCCAGCAGCCCCACCATCCCTGAAGCTTTCTTT.

This clone was detected only once. The chain combines TRBV6-1 with TRBJ1-3; D is possibly TRBD1 (5 bases). This CDR3 spans 15 amino acids. From germline, CDR1 is MNHNS and CDR2 SASEGT. V was clipped by 3 bases and J by 3 bases, with 12 bases between them. DNA for the CDR3: TGTGCCAGCAGTGACAGGGTAATAAGTGGAAACACCATATATTTT. Protein product: CASSDRVISGNTIYF.

For this clone: At one boundary the junction diverges from the germline segment, which might be a read error. The chain combines TRBV5-1 with TRBJ1-2, with D uncertain. Germline lookup yields CDR1 SGHRS and CDR2 YFSETQ. CDR3 length equals 13 residues. CDR3 residues: CASSPIGIYGYTF. CDR3 sequence (DNA): TGTGCCAGCAGCCCAATAGGGATCTATGGCTACACCTTC.

The J gene is TRBJ1-3, the V gene TRBV7-9, with unresolved D. The CDR3 length is 15 residues. Trimming left V 1 base short and J 2 bases short, with 9 bases between. The germline V gene has CDR1 SEHNR and CDR2 FQNEAQ (reference sequence). In DNA, the CDR3 is TGTGCCAGCAGCTTAGAGGGATCCCCTGGAAACACCATATATTTT. It encodes CASSLEGSPGNTIYF.

The chain links TRBV10-2 to TRBJ1-5; no definite D call. Germline CDR1 is WSHSY and CDR2 is SAAADI. The CDR3 extends over 14 amino acids. V lost 6 bases to trimming and J lost 7 bases, with 16 bases between them. The CDR3 bases are TGCGCCAGCAGCCCTGTTAATGACGTGCAGCCCCAGCATTTT. Translating gives CASSPVNDVQPQHF.

By share, this clone ranks as medium-sized. The chain uses TRBV2 and TRBJ1-5; D not resolved. The CDR3 is made up of 15 amino acids. CDR1 is SNHLY and CDR2 is FYNNEI in the germline V gene. V lost 0 bases to trimming and J lost 3 bases, with 9 bases between them. The CDR3 coding sequence is TGTGCCAGCAGTGAAGCTTGGCAGAACAATCAGCCCCAGCATTTT. Protein: CASSEAWQNNQPQHF.

J is TRBJ1-2 and V is TRBV6-5; the match to TRBD1 covers 8 bases. There are 14 residues in the CDR3. With 6 bases clipped from V and 6 bases from J, the junction kept 9 bases outside the gene matches. In germline, CDR1 is MNHEY, CDR2 SVGAGI. The CDR3 loop reads CASRDRVGRDGYTF. Here the CDR3 DNA reads TGTGCCAGCAGGGACAGGGTGGGAAGAGATGGCTACACCTTC.

The chain couples TRBV5-1 to TRBJ2-1; D not certain. The CDR3 covers 13 residues. From germline, CDR1 is SGHRS and CDR2 YFSETQ. Between the trimmed V and J ends, which lost 2 bases and 9 bases, there was a span of 12 bases. DNA for the CDR3: TGCGCCAGCAGCTTAGATGGGCAAGGTGAGCAGTTCTTC. Protein product: CASSLDGQGEQFF.

The genes are TRBV7-3 and TRBJ1-2; D call uncertain. The CDR3 is made up of 17 amino acids. Deletions cut 1 base from V and 11 bases from J, with 26 bases between. Looked up from germline, CDR1 is SGHTA and CDR2 is FQGTGA. The CDR3 region has the DNA TGTGCCAGCAGCTTAAGTCCGGCAGGTCAATTTTCCTTGAGGTACACCTTC. This gives the protein CASSLSPAGQFSLRYTF.

This chain connects TRBV11-2 to TRBJ1-1; possibly TRBD1 for D (6 bases). Trimming took 2 bases from V and 5 from J, leaving 9 bases between them. There are 13 residues in the CDR3. Germline V gene sequence: CDR1 SGHAT, CDR2 FQNNGV. In DNA form, the CDR3 reads TGTGCCAGCAGCTTAAACAGGGTGACTGAAGCTTTCTTT. It yields the protein CASSLNRVTEAFF.

The V call is TRBV29-1, the J call TRBJ2-7, with D tentatively TRBD1 (5 bases). Per the germline V gene, CDR1 is SQVTM and CDR2 is ANQGSEA. This CDR3 is 12 amino acids long. V was trimmed by 3 bases and J by 2 bases, leaving 8 bases between them. The CDR3, as DNA: TGCAGCGTTGATATAGGGGCCTACGAGCAGTACTTC. Protein sequence: CSVDIGAYEQYF.

This chain uses TRBV10-2 with TRBJ1-1; D uncertain. The CDR3 is made up of 12 amino acids. In germline, CDR1 is WSHSY, CDR2 SAAADI. Trimming left V 2 bases short and J 8 bases short, with 9 bases between. The CDR3 spells CASSETAYEAFF. DNA for the CDR3: TGCGCCAGCAGTGAGACAGCTTACGAAGCTTTCTTT.

This chain connects TRBV2 to TRBJ2-4, with TRBD1 as a possible D gene (5 bases). Trimming took 3 bases from V and 0 from J, leaving 9 bases between them. The length of the CDR3 is 15 residues. The V gene's germline CDR1 is SNHLY and CDR2 FYNNEI. Here the CDR3 reads CASSDQGLAKNIQYF. CDR3 sequence (DNA): TGTGCCAGCAGTGATCAGGGTTTAGCCAAAAACATTCAGTACTTC.

This clone was recorded a few times. The chain uses TRBV6-1 and TRBJ1-5; no definite D call. Trimming removed 2 bases at V and 7 bases at J, with 12 bases between. The CDR3 sequence is 14 residues long. CDR1 is MNHNS, CDR2 SASEGT, per germline. The CDR3 spells CASSELAPVQPQHF. The CDR3 bases are TGTGCCAGCAGTGAACTGGCCCCGGTGCAGCCCCAGCATTTT.

This clone is medium-sized by share. The chain is built from TRBV5-5 and TRBJ2-7, with D unclear. The V and J ends lost 4 bases and 6 bases respectively, with 11 bases between them. Germline CDR1 reads SGHKS; CDR2 reads YYEKEE (reference sequence). This CDR3 region has 12 residues. CDR3 nucleotide sequence: TGTGCCAGCAGCGACTCACAGTCCGAGCAGTACTTC. Translation gives CASSDSQSEQYF.

The chain recombines TRBV18 with TRBJ2-7, with 9 bases that match TRBD1. Trimming at V came to 1 base and at J to 5 bases, leaving 6 bases not matched to a gene. CDR1 KGHSH and CDR2 LQKENI come from the germline V gene. The CDR3 extends over 15 amino acids. The CDR3 region is CASSPQGQGWDEQYF. In nucleotides, the CDR3 is TGTGCCAGCTCACCACAGGGACAGGGATGGGACGAGCAGTACTTC.

The chain links TRBV6-1 to TRBJ2-3; no definite D call. CDR3 length: 15 amino acids. Germline lookup yields CDR1 MNHNS and CDR2 SASEGT. Trimming took 5 bases from V and 0 from J, leaving 12 bases between them. In nucleotides, the CDR3 is TGTGCCAGCAGTTTTCTCTCAGGTAGCACAGATACGCAGTATTTT. It specifies CASSFLSGSTDTQYF.

In its sample, this clone was seen a few times. The chain recombines TRBV7-3 with TRBJ1-1, with 7 bases lining up with TRBD1. The germline CDR1 and CDR2 sequences are SGHTA and FQGTGA. The trim removed 1 base at V and 7 bases at J, leaving 9 bases unmatched. The CDR3 is 15 residues long. CDR3 sequence (DNA): TGTGCCAGCAGCTTAAGGGGCAGGGGGTCTGATGAAGCTTTCTTT. This translates into CASSLRGRGSDEAFF.

V is TRBV6-5 and J is TRBJ1-2, with D possibly being TRBD1 (6 bases). This CDR3 has 14 residues. V was pared by 6 bases and J by 5 bases, with 16 bases between. Per the germline V gene, CDR1 is MNHEY and CDR2 is SVGAGI. Here the CDR3 DNA reads TGTGCCAGCAGAATCGACAGGCATTTTTATGGCTACACCTTC. Translating it yields CASRIDRHFYGYTF.

This clone was counted a single time. This chain uses TRBV6-1 with TRBJ1-2; unclear D gene. V lost 5 bases to trimming and J lost 0 bases, with 10 bases between them. CDR3 length equals 14 residues. The V gene's germline CDR1 is MNHNS and CDR2 SASEGT. The CDR3 spells CASSLGQANYGYTF. DNA of the CDR3: TGTGCCAGCAGTTTGGGCCAGGCTAACTATGGCTACACCTTC.